The clone carrying this T cell receptor (beta chain) has a single count. This sample was taken from a study of blood T cell repertoires in COVID-19. As for the study in general: Sites across the United States, Italy and Spain contributed samples from acute and convalescent COVID-19.

Germline loops: CDR1 WSHSY, CDR2 SAAADI. V was clipped by 3 bases and J by 2 bases; unmatched bases: 5. The CDR3 has 15 amino acids. Produced via immunoSEQ multiplex PCR; TCRdb's table is partial and in-frame only. The sample lists 130,000 to 150,000 clones, about nine tenths seen once, with approximately 3.7% in the top ten. The chain uses TRBV10-2 and TRBJ2-3, with 7 bases matching TRBD2. The clonotype was recovered from a middle-aged woman who had been exposed to COVID-19. Sequences were obtained from PBMCs or T cells enriched from blood (not recorded which). The CDR3 DNA reads as TGCGCCAGCAGTGATTCCGGGAGGACCACAGATACGCAGTATTTT. Translated, it gives CASSDSGRTTDTQYF.